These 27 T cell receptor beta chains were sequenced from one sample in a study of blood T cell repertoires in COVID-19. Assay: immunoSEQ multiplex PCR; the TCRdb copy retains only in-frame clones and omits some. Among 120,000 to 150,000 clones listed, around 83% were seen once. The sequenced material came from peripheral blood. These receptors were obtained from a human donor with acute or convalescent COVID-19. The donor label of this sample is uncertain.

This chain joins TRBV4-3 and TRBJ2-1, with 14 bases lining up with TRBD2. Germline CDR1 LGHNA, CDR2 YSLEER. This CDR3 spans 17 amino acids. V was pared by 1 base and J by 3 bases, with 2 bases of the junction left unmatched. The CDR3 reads CASSQGGLAGDYNEQFF. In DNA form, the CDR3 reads TGCGCCAGCAGCCAAGGGGGACTAGCGGGAGACTACAATGAGCAGTTCTTC.

Written as DNA, the CDR3 is TGTGCCATCAGTGATGGGACAAGGAACACCGGGGAGCTGTTTTTT. Residues: CAISDGTRNTGELFF. The chain is built from TRBV10-3 and TRBJ2-2; possible D gene TRBD1, 6 bases. This CDR3 has 15 residues. Per the germline V gene, CDR1 is ENHRY and CDR2 is SYGVKD. Trimming removed 3 bases at V and 1 base at J, with 9 bases between.

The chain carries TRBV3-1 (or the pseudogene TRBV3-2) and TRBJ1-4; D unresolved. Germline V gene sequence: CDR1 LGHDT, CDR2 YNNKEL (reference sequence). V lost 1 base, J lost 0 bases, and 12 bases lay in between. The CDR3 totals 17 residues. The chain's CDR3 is CASSQGRSPATNEKLFF. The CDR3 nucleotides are TGTGCCAGCAGCCAAGGTCGCAGTCCAGCAACTAATGAAAAACTGTTTTTT.

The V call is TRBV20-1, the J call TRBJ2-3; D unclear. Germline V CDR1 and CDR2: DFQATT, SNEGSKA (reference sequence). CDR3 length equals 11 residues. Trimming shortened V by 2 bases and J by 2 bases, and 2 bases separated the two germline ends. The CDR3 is CSARLTDTQYF. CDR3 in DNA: TGCAGTGCTAGACTCACAGATACGCAGTATTTT.

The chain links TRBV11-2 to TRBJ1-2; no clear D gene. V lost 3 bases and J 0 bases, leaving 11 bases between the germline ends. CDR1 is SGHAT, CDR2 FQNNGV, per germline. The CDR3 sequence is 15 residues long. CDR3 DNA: TGTGCCAGCAGCTTTGAGGGCGGAACTAACTATGGCTACACCTTC. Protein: CASSFEGGTNYGYTF.

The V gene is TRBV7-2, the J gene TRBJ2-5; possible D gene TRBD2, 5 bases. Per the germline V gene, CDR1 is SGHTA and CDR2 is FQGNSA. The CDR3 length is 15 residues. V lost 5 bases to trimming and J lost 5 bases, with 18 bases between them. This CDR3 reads CASSPTRGTWETQYF. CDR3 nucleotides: TGTGCCAGCAGCCCAACCCGGGGAACTTGGGAGACCCAGTACTTC. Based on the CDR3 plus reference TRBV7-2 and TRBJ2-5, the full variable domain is GAGVSQSPSNKVTEKGKDVELRCDPISGHTALYWYRQSLGQGLEFLIYFQGNSAPDKSGLPSDRFSAERTGGSVSTLTIQRTQQEDSAVYLCASSPTRGTWETQYFGPGTRLLVL.

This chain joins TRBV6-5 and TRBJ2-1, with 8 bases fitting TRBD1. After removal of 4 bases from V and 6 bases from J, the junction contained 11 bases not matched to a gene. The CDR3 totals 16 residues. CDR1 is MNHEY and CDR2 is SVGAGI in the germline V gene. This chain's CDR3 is CASSSFEGQGSNEQFF. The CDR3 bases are TGTGCCAGCAGTTCCTTCGAAGGACAGGGCTCCAATGAGCAGTTCTTC.

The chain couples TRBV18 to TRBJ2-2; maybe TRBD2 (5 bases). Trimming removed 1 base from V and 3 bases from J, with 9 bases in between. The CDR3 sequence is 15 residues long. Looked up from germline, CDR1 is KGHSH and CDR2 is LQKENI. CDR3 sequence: CASSPQRVDTGELFF. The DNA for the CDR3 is TGTGCCAGCTCACCACAGAGGGTAGACACCGGGGAGCTGTTTTTT.

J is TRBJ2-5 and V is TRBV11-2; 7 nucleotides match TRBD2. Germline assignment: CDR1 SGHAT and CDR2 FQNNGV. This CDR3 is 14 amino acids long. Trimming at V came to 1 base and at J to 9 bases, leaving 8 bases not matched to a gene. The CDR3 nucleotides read TGTGCCAGCAGCTTAGTTTACGGGGGAGGGGCCCAGTACTTC. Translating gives CASSLVYGGGAQYF.

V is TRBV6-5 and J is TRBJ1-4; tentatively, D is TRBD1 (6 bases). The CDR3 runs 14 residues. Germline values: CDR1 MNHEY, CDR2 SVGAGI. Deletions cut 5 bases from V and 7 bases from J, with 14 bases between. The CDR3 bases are TGTGCCAGCAGTACCTGGGGGCGCGGTGAAAAACTGTTTTTT. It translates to CASSTWGRGEKLFF.

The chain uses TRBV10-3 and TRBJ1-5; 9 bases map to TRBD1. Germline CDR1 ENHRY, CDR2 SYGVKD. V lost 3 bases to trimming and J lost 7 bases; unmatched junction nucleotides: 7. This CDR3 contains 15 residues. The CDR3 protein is CAISDGDRVGQPQHF. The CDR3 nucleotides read TGTGCCATCAGTGACGGGGACAGGGTCGGGCAGCCCCAGCATTTT.

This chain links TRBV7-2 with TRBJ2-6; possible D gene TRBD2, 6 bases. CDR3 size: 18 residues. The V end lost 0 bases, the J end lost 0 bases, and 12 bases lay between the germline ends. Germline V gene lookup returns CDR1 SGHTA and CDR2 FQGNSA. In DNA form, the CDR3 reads TGTGCCAGCAGCTTAGCTTTTCTCGGGAGCTCTGGGGCCAACGTCCTGACTTTC. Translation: CASSLAFLGSSGANVLTF.

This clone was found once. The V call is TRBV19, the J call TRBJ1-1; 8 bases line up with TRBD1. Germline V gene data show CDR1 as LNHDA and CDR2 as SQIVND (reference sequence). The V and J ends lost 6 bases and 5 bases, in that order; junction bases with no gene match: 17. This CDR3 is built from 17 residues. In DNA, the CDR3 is TGTGCCAGTAGGATTTTTATCACAAACAGGGGGGGGACTGAAGCTTTCTTT. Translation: CASRIFITNRGGTEAFF.

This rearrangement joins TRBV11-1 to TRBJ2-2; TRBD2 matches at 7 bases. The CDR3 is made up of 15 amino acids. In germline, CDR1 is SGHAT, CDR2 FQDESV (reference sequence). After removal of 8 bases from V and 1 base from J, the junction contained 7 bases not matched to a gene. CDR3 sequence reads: CASGTGGVNTGELFF. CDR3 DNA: TGTGCCAGCGGAACGGGGGGAGTGAACACCGGGGAGCTGTTTTTT.

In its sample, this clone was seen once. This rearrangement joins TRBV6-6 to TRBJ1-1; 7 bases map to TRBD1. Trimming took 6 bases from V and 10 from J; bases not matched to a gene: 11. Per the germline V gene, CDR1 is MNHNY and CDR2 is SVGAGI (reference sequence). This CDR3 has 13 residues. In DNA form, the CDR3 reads TGTGCCAGCAGCCTGGTGGCAGGGGGGTTAGCTTTCTTT. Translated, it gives CASSLVAGGLAFF.

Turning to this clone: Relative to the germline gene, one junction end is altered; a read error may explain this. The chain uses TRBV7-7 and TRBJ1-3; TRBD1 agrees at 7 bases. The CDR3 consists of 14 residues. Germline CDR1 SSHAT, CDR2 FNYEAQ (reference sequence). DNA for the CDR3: TGTGCTAGCAGCTTAGGGGGCTCAGGAAACACCATATATTTT. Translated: CASSLGGSGNTIYF.

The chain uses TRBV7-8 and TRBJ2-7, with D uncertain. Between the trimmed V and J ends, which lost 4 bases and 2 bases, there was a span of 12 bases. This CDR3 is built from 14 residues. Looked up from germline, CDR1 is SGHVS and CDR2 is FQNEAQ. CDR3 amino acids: CASSSTGSPYEQYV. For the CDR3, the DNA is TGTGCCAGCAGCTCAACCGGGTCCCCCTACGAGCAGTACGTC.

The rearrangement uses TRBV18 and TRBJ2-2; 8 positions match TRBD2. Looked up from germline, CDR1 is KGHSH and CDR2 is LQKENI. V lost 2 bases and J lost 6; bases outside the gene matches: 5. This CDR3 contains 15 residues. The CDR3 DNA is TGTGCCAGCTCACCAGGAGCGGGAGTTCCCGGGGAGCTGTTTTTT. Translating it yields CASSPGAGVPGELFF. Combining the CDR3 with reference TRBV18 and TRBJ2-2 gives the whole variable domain NAGVMQNPRHLVRRRGQEARLRCSPMKGHSHVYWYRQLPEEGLKFMVYLQKENIIDESGMPKERFSAEFPKEGPSILRIQQVVRGDSAAYFCASSPGAGVPGELFFGEGSRLTVL.

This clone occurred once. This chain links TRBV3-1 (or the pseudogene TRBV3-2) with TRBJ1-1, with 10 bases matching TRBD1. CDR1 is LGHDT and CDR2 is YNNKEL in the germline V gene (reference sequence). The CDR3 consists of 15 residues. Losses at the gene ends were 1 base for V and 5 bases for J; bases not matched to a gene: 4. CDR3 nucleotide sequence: TGTGCCAGCAGCCAAGGGACAGGGGGGGGAACTGAAGCTTTCTTT. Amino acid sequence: CASSQGTGGGTEAFF.

Here the CDR3 reads CASSVSYEQYF. DNA for the CDR3: TGTGCCAGCTCCGTCTCCTACGAGCAGTACTTC. The V gene is TRBV28, the J gene TRBJ2-7; D is undetermined. The V and J ends lost 8 bases and 0 bases respectively, with 5 bases between them. Germline assignment: CDR1 MDHEN and CDR2 SYDVKM. CDR3 length: 11 residues. Full variable domain (outside the CDR3, taken from reference TRBV28 and TRBJ2-7): DVKVTQSSRYLVKRTGEKVFLECVQDMDHENMFWYRQDPGLGLRLIYFSYDVKMKEKGDIPEGYSVSREKKERFSLILESASTNQTSMYLCASSVSYEQYFGPGTRLTVT.

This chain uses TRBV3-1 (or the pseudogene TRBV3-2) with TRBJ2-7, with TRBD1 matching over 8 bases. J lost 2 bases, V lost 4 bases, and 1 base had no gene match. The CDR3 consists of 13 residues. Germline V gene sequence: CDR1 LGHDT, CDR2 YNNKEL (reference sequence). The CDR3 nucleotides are TGTGCCAGCAGCCGGACAGGGACCTACGAGCAGTACTTC. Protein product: CASSRTGTYEQYF.

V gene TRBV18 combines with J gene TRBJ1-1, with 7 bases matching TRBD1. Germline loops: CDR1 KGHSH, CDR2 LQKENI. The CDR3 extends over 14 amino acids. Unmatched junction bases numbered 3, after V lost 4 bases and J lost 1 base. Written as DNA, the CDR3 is TGTGCCAGCTCACAGGACAGGACGAACACTGAAGCTTTCTTT. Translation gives CASSQDRTNTEAFF.

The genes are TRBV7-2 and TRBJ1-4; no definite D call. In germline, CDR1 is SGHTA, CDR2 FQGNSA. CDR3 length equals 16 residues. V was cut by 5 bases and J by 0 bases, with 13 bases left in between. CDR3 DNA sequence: TGTGCCAGCAGCCCCAGACACCCGGCAACTAATGAAAAACTGTTTTTT. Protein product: CASSPRHPATNEKLFF.

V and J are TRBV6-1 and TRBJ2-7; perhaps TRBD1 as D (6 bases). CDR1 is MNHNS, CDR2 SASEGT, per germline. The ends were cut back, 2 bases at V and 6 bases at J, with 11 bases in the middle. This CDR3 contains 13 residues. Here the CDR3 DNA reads TGTGCCAGCAGTGAATTGGGACACCGCGAGCAGTACTTC. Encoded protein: CASSELGHREQYF.

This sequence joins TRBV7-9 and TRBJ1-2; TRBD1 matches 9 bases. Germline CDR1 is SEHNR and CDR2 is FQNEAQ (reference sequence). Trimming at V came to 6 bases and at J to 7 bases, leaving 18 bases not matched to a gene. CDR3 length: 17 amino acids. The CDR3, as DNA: TGTGCCAGCAGTTCAAGGACAGGGGCGTTCTATGGTAGTGGCTACACCTTC. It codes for CASSSRTGAFYGSGYTF.

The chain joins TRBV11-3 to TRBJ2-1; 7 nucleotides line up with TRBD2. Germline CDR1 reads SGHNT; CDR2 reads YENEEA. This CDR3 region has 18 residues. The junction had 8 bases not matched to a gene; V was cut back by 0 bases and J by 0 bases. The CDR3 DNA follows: TGTGCCAGCAGCTTAGAGGGAACTAGCGCCAGCTCCTACAATGAGCAGTTCTTC. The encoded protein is CASSLEGTSASSYNEQFF. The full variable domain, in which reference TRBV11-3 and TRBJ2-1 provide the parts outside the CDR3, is EAGVVQSPRYKIIEKKQPVAFWCNPISGHNTLYWYLQNLGQGPELLIRYENEEAVDDSQLPKDRFSAERLKGVDSTLKIQPAELGDSAVYLCASSLEGTSASSYNEQFFGPGTRLTVL.

Here the CDR3 reads CAWSMTGYGYGYTF. DNA of the CDR3: TGTGCCTGGAGTATGACAGGCTACGGCTATGGCTACACCTTC. The chain joins TRBV30 to TRBJ1-2; maybe TRBD1 (6 bases). The CDR3 covers 14 residues. V was pared by 2 bases and J by 4 bases, with 14 bases between. Germline values: CDR1 GTSNPN, CDR2 SVGIG (reference sequence).